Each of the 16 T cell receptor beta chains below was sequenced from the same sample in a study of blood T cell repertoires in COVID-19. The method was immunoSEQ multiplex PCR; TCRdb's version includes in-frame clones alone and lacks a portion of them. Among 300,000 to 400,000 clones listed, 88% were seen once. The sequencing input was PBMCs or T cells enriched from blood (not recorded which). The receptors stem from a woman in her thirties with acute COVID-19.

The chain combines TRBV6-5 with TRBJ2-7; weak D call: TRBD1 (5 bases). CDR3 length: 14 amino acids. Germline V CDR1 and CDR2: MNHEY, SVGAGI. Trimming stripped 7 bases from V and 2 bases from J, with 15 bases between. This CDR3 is CASTTARTPYEQYF. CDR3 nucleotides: TGTGCCAGCACCACCGCCCGGACACCCTACGAGCAGTACTTC.

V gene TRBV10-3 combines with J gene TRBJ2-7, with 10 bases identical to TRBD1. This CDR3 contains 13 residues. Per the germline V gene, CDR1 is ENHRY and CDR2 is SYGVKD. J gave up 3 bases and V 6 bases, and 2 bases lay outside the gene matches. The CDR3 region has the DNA TGTGCCATCAGCCGGACAGGGGGCTACGAGCAGTACTTC. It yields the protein CAISRTGGYEQYF.

CDR3 nucleotides: TGTGCCAGCAGTGATTCTTTTTTCGGACAGGAAGAGACCCAGTACTTC. Protein: CASSDSFFGQEETQYF. The genes are TRBV2 and TRBJ2-5; 7 bases align to TRBD1. The CDR3 contains 16 residues. Unmatched junction bases numbered 10, after V lost 3 bases and J lost 3 bases. CDR1 is SNHLY and CDR2 is FYNNEI in the germline V gene.

This chain's CDR3 is CASSLGQERGPQETQYF. CDR3 DNA sequence: TGTGCCAGCAGCTTAGGCCAGGAGCGGGGCCCCCAAGAGACCCAGTACTTC. J is TRBJ2-5 and V is TRBV11-3; TRBD2 matches at 7 bases. J was trimmed by 1 base and V by 1 base; bases with no gene match: 9. This CDR3 is 17 amino acids long. Germline CDR1 reads SGHNT; CDR2 reads YENEEA.

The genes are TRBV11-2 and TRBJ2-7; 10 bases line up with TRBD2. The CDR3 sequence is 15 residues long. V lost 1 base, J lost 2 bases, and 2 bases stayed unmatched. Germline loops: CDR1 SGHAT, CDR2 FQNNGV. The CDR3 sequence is CASSLGTSGTYEQYF. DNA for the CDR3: TGTGCCAGCAGCTTAGGGACTAGCGGAACCTACGAGCAGTACTTC.

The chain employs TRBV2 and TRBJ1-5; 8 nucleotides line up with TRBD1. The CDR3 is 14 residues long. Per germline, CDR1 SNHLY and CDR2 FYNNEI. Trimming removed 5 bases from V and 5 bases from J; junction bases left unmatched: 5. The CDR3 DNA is TGTGCCAGCAGTAGACAGGGGCAATATCAGCCCCAGCATTTT. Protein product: CASSRQGQYQPQHF.

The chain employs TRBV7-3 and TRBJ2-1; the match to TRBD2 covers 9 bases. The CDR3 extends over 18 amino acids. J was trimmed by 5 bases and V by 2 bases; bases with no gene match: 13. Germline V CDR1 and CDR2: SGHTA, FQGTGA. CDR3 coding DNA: TGTGCCAGCAGCTTAGACTCGTCGGGACTAGCAAACCACAATGAGCAGTTCTTC. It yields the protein CASSLDSSGLANHNEQFF.

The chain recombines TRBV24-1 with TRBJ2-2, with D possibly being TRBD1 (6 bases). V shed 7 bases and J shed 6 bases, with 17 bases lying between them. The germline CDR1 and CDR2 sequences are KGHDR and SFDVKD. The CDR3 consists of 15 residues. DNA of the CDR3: TGTGCCACCAGCCGTTCGCAGGGGCACTCCGGGGAGCTGTTTTTT. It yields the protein CATSRSQGHSGELFF.

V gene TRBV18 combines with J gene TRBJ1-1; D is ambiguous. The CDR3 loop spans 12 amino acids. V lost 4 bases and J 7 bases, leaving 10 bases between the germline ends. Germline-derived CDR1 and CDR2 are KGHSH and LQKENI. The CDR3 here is CASSLEGVEAFF. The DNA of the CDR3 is TGTGCCAGCTCACTCGAGGGCGTTGAAGCTTTCTTT.

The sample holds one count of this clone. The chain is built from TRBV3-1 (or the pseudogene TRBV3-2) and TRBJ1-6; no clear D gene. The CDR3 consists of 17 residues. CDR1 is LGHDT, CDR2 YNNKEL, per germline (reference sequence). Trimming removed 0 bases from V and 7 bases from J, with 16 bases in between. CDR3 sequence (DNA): TGTGCCAGCAGCCAAGATCCCCCGATGGGCAACAATTCACCCCTCCACTTT. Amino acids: CASSQDPPMGNNSPLHF.

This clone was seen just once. The CDR3 DNA reads as TGTGCCAGCAGCCAGACGACAGTGGAGGGGCAGCCCCAGCATTTT. Translation: CASSQTTVEGQPQHF. The chain links TRBV3-1 (or the pseudogene TRBV3-2) to TRBJ1-5; a possible D gene is TRBD1 (5 bases). Germline CDR1 and CDR2: LGHDT and YNNKEL (reference sequence). V gave up 3 bases and J gave up 7 bases, with 16 bases separating them. The CDR3 is made up of 15 amino acids.

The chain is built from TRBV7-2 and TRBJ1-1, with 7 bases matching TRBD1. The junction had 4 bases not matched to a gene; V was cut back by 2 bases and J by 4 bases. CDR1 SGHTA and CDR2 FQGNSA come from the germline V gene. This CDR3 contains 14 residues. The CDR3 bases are TGTGCCAGCAGCTTACAGGGGGGATTCACTGAAGCTTTCTTT. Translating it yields CASSLQGGFTEAFF.

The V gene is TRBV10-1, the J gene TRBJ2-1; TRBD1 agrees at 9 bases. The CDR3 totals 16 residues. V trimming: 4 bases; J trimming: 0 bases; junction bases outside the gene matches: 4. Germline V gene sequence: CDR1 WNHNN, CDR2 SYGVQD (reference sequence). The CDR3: CASSAGTGSSYNEQFF. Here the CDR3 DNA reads TGCGCCAGCAGTGCCGGGACAGGGAGCTCCTACAATGAGCAGTTCTTC.

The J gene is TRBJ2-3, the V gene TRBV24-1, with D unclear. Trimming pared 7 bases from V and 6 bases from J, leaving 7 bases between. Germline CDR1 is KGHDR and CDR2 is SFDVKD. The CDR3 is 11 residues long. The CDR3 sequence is CATSYLDTQYF. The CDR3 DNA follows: TGTGCCACCAGCTACCTTGATACGCAGTATTTT.

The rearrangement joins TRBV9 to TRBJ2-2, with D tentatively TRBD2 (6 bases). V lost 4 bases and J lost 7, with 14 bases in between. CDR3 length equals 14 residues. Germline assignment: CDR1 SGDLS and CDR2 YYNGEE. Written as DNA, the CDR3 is TGTGCCAGCAGCCGAGGAGGGAAGGTCGGGGAGCTGTTTTTT. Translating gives CASSRGGKVGELFF.

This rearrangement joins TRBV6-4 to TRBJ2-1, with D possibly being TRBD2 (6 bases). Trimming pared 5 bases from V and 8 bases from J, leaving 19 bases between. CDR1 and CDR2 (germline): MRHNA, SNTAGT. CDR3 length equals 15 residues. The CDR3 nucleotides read TGTGCCAGCAGTCCGACTAGTGCGGGCGTCGATGAGCAGTTCTTC. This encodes CASSPTSAGVDEQFF.